These T cell receptor beta chains were read from a single sample in a study of T cells after yellow fever vaccination. TCRdb re-derived calls from the 5' RACE reads in MiXCR, one entry per CDR3 protein. The sample yields about 300,000 distinct CDR3 sequences, around 9.3% seen once. The sample in question was CD4+ T cells sorted from PBMCs, obtained 5 days after the yellow fever booster vaccination. These receptors originate from a man aged 18 to 35 who received the YFV17D yellow fever vaccine. The CDR3 runs from the conserved cysteine through the conserved F or W. Each record gives: D gene, J gene, clone size, V gene, CDR3 length, CDR3 protein, CDR3 DNA. A D gene is named only where the DNA matches it firmly. Where a row states a size, it is once, few, many or the class of an expanded clone; other rows omit it.

>.|TRBJ2-1|few|TRBV12-3/TRBV12-4|14
CASSFGGGGNEQFF
TGTGCCAGCAGTTTCGGTGGGGGTGGCAATGAGCAGTTCTTC
>.|TRBJ1-2|few|TRBV6-6|11
CASSVHGGYTF
TGTGCCAGCAGCGTCCACGGGGGCTACACCTTC
>.|TRBJ2-2|.|TRBV18|16
CASSPNRDPGAGELFF
TGTGCCAGCTCACCAAACCGGGACCCGGGTGCTGGGGAGCTGTTTTTT
>.|TRBJ1-2|.|TRBV27|13
CASRQGFSYGYTF
TGTGCCAGCAGGCAGGGTTTTAGCTATGGCTACACCTTC
>.|TRBJ1-3|few|TRBV4-3|16
CASSPAQSVSGNTIYF
TGCGCCAGCAGCCCCGCCCAGAGTGTCTCTGGAAACACCATATATTTT
>TRBD2|TRBJ2-1|few|TRBV6-2/TRBV6-3|12
CASSHGGGEPFF
TGTGCCAGCAGCCACGGGGGGGGAGAGCCGTTCTTC
>.|TRBJ2-3|few|TRBV6-6|10
CASRQDTQYF
TGTGCCAGCAGACAAGATACGCAGTATTTT
>TRBD1|TRBJ1-6|few|TRBV6-5|15
CASTRTATGHSPLHF
TGTGCCAGCACTAGAACCGCGACAGGGCATTCACCCCTCCACTTT
>.|TRBJ2-3|few|TRBV5-6|17
CASSLTQTGTSTDTQYF
TGTGCCAGCAGCTTGACTCAAACGGGGACTAGCACAGATACGCAGTATTTT
>.|TRBJ1-1|many|TRBV3-1|13
CASTIRGNTEAFF
TGTGCCAGCACCATAAGAGGGAACACTGAAGCTTTCTTT
>TRBD2|TRBJ2-1|few|TRBV7-2|16
CASSPQLAGAPNEQFF
TGTGCCAGCAGCCCCCAACTAGCGGGGGCCCCCAATGAGCAGTTCTTC
>.|TRBJ1-5|many|TRBV28|15
CASSSPTEDRQPQHF
TGTGCCAGCAGTTCCCCGACCGAAGACAGGCAGCCCCAGCATTTT
>.|TRBJ2-1|.|TRBV6-5|12
CASGRVRLEQFF
TGTGCCAGCGGCCGGGTTCGCTTGGAGCAGTTCTTC
>.|TRBJ1-2|many|TRBV18|17
CASSPQLGAGANYGYTF
TGTGCCAGCTCACCACAACTCGGGGCCGGAGCTAACTATGGCTACACCTTC
>.|TRBJ1-1|many|TRBV7-2|14
CASSSGIPNTEAFF
TGTGCCAGCAGCTCTGGGATCCCGAACACTGAAGCTTTCTTT
>TRBD2|TRBJ2-3|medium-sized|TRBV7-9|15
CASTLGTSGRHTQYF
TGTGCCAGCACCTTGGGGACTAGCGGGAGGCATACGCAGTATTTT
>.|TRBJ1-1|.|TRBV20-1|12
CSAPTGYAEAFF
TGCAGTGCTCCTACAGGGTACGCTGAAGCTTTCTTT
>TRBD1|TRBJ1-1|.|TRBV2|13
CASSGDRDTEAFF
TGTGCCAGCAGTGGGGACAGGGACACTGAAGCTTTCTTT
>.|TRBJ2-5|many|TRBV5-4|16
CASSRPDSRGQETQYF
TGTGCCAGCAGCCGCCCGGACAGTCGGGGTCAAGAGACCCAGTACTTC
>.|TRBJ2-5|.|TRBV10-3|15
CAITPPGAIQETQYF
TGTGCCATTACTCCTCCCGGCGCGATCCAAGAGACCCAGTACTTC
>.|TRBJ2-2|many|TRBV3-1|15
CASSQSRLGRGELFF
TGTGCCAGCAGCCAGTCCCGACTTGGTCGTGGGGAGCTGTTTTTT
>TRBD1|TRBJ2-5|.|TRBV7-2|15
CASNRMRGPGETQYF
TGTGCCAGCAACCGGATGAGGGGGCCTGGAGAGACCCAGTACTTC
>.|TRBJ2-3|many|TRBV5-1|14
CASSSGDGTDTQYF
TGCGCCAGCAGCTCAGGGGATGGGACAGATACGCAGTATTTT
>.|TRBJ2-5|.|TRBV19|13
CATHGRAVETQYF
TGTGCCACACACGGCAGGGCTGTTGAGACCCAGTACTTC
>.|TRBJ1-4|.|TRBV12-3/TRBV12-4|13
CASSPTRAGKLFF
TGTGCCAGCAGCCCTACGCGGGCCGGGAAACTGTTTTTT
>TRBD2|TRBJ2-5|many|TRBV2|15
CASSGASGGQETQYF
TGTGCCAGCAGTGGGGCTAGCGGGGGGCAAGAGACCCAGTACTTC